The 10 T cell receptor beta chains below were found in one sample sequenced in a study of CD8+CD57+ T cells in acquired aplastic anemia. Profiles of TCR beta VDJ and CDR3 were generated from a genomic DNA template. Using its own MiXCR run on the reads, TCRdb lists one record per CDR3 protein. Here the sample spans 190,000 or so distinct CDR3 sequences, approximately 57% being singletons. Sequences were obtained from sorted CD4+, CD8+, or CD8+CD57+ T cells (not recorded which) from PBMCs. These receptors all stem from a human donor in good health.

This chain links TRBV11-3 with TRBJ1-5, with a tentative D call TRBD1 (5 bases). Germline V gene data show CDR1 as SGHNT and CDR2 as YENEEA. This CDR3 comprises 15 residues. V was trimmed by 4 bases and J by 1 base, leaving 11 bases between them. The chain's CDR3 is CASSWGLLSNQPQHF. The CDR3, as DNA: TGTGCCAGCAGCTGGGGCCTCCTAAGCAATCAGCCCCAGCATTTT.

The chain combines TRBV29-1 with TRBJ2-7; D is unclear. Per germline, CDR1 SQVTM and CDR2 ANQGSEA. The CDR3 is made up of 11 amino acids. The V gene lost 0 bases and the J gene lost 3 bases, with 3 bases spanning the gap. The chain's CDR3 is CSVEDSYEQYF. The CDR3 DNA sequence: TGCAGCGTTGAAGACAGCTACGAGCAGTACTTC.

The CDR3 DNA sequence: TGCGCCAGCAGCCAAAACTTACAGGTTAATGAGCAGTTCTTC. This codes for CASSQNLQVNEQFF. The chain links TRBV4-3 to TRBJ2-1; TRBD1 is a possible D gene (5 bases). Germline V gene sequence: CDR1 LGHNA, CDR2 YSLEER. Trimming removed 2 bases at V and 7 bases at J, with 12 bases between. The CDR3 runs to 14 residues.

V usage is TRBV25-1 and J usage is TRBJ2-3; unclear D gene. Germline V gene lookup returns CDR1 MGHDK and CDR2 SYGVNS. V was pared by 6 bases and J by 1 base, with 8 bases between. The CDR3 consists of 13 residues. The CDR3 coding sequence is TGTGCCAGCAGCCCGGGCCGCACAGATACGCAGTATTTT. It is translated as CASSPGRTDTQYF.

In its sample, this clonotype was seen many times. The chain carries TRBV20-1 and TRBJ1-5, with 9 bases identical to TRBD1. The CDR3 is 14 amino acids. Germline V lookup: CDR1 DFQATT, CDR2 SNEGSKA (reference sequence). V lost 0 bases and J lost 10; bases outside the gene matches: 7. Here the CDR3 reads CSAREPDRGEPQHF. CDR3 sequence (DNA): TGCAGTGCTAGAGAACCGGACAGGGGCGAACCCCAGCATTTT.

The chain uses TRBV7-6 and TRBJ2-1; 8 nucleotides align to TRBD1. Germline-derived CDR1 and CDR2 are SGHVS and FNYEAQ. The CDR3 is 14 amino acids. Trimming at V came to 1 base and at J to 7 bases, leaving 3 bases not matched to a gene. Here the CDR3 DNA reads TGTGCCAGCAGCTTAGGGACAGGGAAGAATGAGCAGTTCTTC. It encodes CASSLGTGKNEQFF.

This chain uses TRBV5-5 with TRBJ1-2; no firm D call. V lost 0 bases and J 5 bases, leaving 8 bases between the germline ends. The CDR3 runs to 13 residues. Per germline, CDR1 SGHKS and CDR2 YYEKEE (reference sequence). The CDR3 region has the DNA TGTGCCAGCAGCTTGGACCCAGGTTATGGCTACACCTTC. This translates into CASSLDPGYGYTF.

The chain uses TRBV7-8 and TRBJ1-5; no reliable D call. The CDR3 runs to 12 residues. Per germline, CDR1 SGHVS and CDR2 FQNEAQ. V gave up 4 bases and J gave up 3 bases, with 4 bases separating them. DNA of the CDR3: TGTGCCAGCAGCTCGAACAATCAGCCCCAGCATTTT. The encoded protein is CASSSNNQPQHF.

The V call is TRBV12-3 or TRBV12-4, the J call TRBJ1-2; D uncertain. Trimming removed 5 bases at V and 6 bases at J, with 13 bases between. This CDR3 has 13 residues. The CDR3 DNA sequence: TGTGCCAGCAGTCCCTTTTCTAGAGATGGCTACACCTTC. This translates into CASSPFSRDGYTF.

The rearrangement uses TRBV20-1 and TRBJ2-7, with D perhaps given as TRBD1 or TRBD2 (5 bases each). Between the trimmed V and J ends, which lost 3 bases and 0 bases, there was a span of 18 bases. This CDR3 is 16 amino acids long. Per germline, CDR1 DFQATT and CDR2 SNEGSKA (reference sequence). The CDR3 sequence: CSARSTGTSFSYEQYF. The DNA of the CDR3 is TGCAGTGCTAGGAGTACCGGGACCAGTTTCTCCTACGAGCAGTACTTC.